This TCR beta chain came from a study of OX40 agonist ivuxolimab in advanced cancers. Study-level background: The costimulatory receptor OX40 (CD134) was targeted by ivuxolimab, a fully human IgG2 agonistic monoclonal antibody. Among the approximately 50 dose-escalation patients, about 19 had hepatocellular carcinoma, approximately 15 melanoma, 9 renal cell carcinoma and 9 head and neck cancer. Intravenous ivuxolimab was administered to patients every 2 weeks at six dose levels: 0.01, 0.1, 0.3, 1.5, 3 and 10 mg/kg. The monotherapy dose-escalation portion (N of about 50 patients) of the phase I ivuxolimab trial is reported in the paper. In the dose-escalation cohort, roughly 82% of patients were male, and the mean age was 60 years with a range of 23 to 79. Patients were allowed to have had prior anti-PD-1, anti-PD-L1 or anti-CTLA-4 therapy, and roughly two fifths of the dose-escalation patients had been treated with checkpoint inhibitors. The point of sequencing TCRbeta in the periphery was to test whether ivuxolimab changed TCR sequence diversity and drove clonal T-cell expansion. Partial responses were achieved by three dose-escalation patients, of whom one had hepatocellular carcinoma and two had cutaneous melanoma. What the research found in general, with its limitations: In the 0.1-3.0 mg/kg groups, partial responders had among the lowest normalized peripheral clonal expansion, particularly in CD8+ T cells. After ivuxolimab, more expanded clones were found on average in CD8+ T cells than in CD4+ T cells. Which antigens the clonally expanded peripheral T cells were specific for was not determined. Clonal expansion of both CD4+ and CD8+ blood T cells was observed from baseline to week 6 at doses 0.1 to 3.0 mg/kg. Low levels of normalized T-cell clonal expansion were also seen in some patients who did not respond.

Comments on this clone: This receptor's antigen is unknown. Mismatch with germline at one junction end may stem from a read error. Other DNA sequences of this sample code for an identical CDR3.

Patients with a history of autoimmune disease or receiving systemic immunosuppression were excluded from the trial. Peripheral blood for TCR sequencing was drawn from every dose cohort at baseline, at cycle 4 day 1 and at cycle 7 day 1. Samples were obtained from an open-label, multicenter, first-in-human phase I dose-escalation trial of ivuxolimab. Adults with locally advanced or metastatic melanoma, renal cell carcinoma, hepatocellular carcinoma or head and neck squamous cell carcinoma were enrolled in the trial. Before TCR sequencing, CD4+ T cells and CD8+ T cells were sorted from peripheral blood as separate populations. Measured from the cysteine to the phenylalanine, the CDR3 is 15 residues long. Here the CDR3 DNA is all that survives: 45 bases in frame from base 1. CDR1 LGHNA and CDR2 YSLEER are derived from the germline V gene. Genomic DNA was isolated from the sorted cells so that the TCRbeta CDR3 region could be sequenced. TCRbeta CDR3 regions were sequenced using the immunoSEQ Assay. TCRdb took this table from immuneACCESS and kept in-frame rearrangements with V and J called. Such tables lack part of the clones; where checked against another copy, unresolved V genes explain under half of the gap, and the rest is unexplained. The table for this sample lists roughly 55,000 clones; 86% of them were counted only once. The top ten hold approximately 12% of the sample.

This receptor was obtained from an adult with an advanced solid tumor such as melanoma, head and neck, liver or kidney cancer. This specimen consisted of CD4+ or CD8+ T cells sorted from blood, obtained in a trial of the OX40 agonist ivuxolimab. The chain was built from TRBV4-3 and TRBJ1-6; the D gene is perhaps TRBD1, on 5 matching bases. The CDR3 has the sequence CASSQDVTENSPLHF. The nucleotide sequence is given as TGCGCCAGTAGCCAAGATGTGACAGAGAATTCACCCCTCCACTTT.